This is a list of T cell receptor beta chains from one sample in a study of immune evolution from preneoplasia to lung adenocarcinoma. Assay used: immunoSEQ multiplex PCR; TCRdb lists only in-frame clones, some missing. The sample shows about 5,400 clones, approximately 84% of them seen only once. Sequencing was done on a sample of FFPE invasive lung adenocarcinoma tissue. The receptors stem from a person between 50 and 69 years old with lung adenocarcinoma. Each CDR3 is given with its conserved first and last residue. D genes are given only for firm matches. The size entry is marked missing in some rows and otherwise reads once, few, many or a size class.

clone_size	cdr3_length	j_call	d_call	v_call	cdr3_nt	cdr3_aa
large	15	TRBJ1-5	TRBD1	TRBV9	TGTGCCAGCAGCCCAGGGGGACAGGGCAATCAGCCCCAGCATTTT	CASSPGGQGNQPQHF
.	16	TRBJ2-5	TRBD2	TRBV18	TGTGCCAGCTCACCTCGTTCCGCGGGAGGGCCTCAGACCCAGTACTTC	CASSPRSAGGPQTQYF
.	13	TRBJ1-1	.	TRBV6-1	TGTGCCAGCAGTGAAGACGGATCCACTGAAGCTTTCTTT	CASSEDGSTEAFF
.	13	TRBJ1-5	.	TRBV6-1	TGTGCCAGCAGTCTCAATTGGGATCAGCCCCAGCATTTT	CASSLNWDQPQHF
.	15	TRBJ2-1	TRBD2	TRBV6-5	TGTGCCAGCAGTTTAAGACTAGCGGGTTACAATGAGCAGTTCTTC	CASSLRLAGYNEQFF
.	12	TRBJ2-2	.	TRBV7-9	TGTGCCAGCAGCCCCACCACCGGGGAGCTGTTTTTT	CASSPTTGELFF
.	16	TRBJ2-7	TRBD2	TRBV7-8	TGTGCCAGCAGCTTAGACATAGCGGGAGGGCCCCTCGAGCAGTACTTC	CASSLDIAGGPLEQYF
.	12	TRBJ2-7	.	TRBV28	TGTGCCAGCAGTTTACAAGGCGACGAGCAGTACTTC	CASSLQGDEQYF
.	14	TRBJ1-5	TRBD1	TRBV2	TGTGCCAGCAGTGGGGACAGGGGGGATCAGCCCCAGCATTTT	CASSGDRGDQPQHF
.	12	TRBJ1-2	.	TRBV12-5	TGTGCTAGTGGCCAGGGCAACTATGGCTACACCTTC	CASGQGNYGYTF
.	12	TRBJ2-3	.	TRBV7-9	TGTGCCAGCAGCCTGAATACCGGGACGCAGTATTTT	CASSLNTGTQYF
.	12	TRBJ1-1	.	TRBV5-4	TGTGCCAGCAGCTTGGCCAACACTGAAGCTTTCTTT	CASSLANTEAFF
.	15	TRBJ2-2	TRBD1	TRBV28	TGTGCCAGCAGCCACGGGACAGGGGGCCGGTGGGAGCTGTTTTTT	CASSHGTGGRWELFF
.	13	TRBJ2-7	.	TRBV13	TGTGCCAGCAGCTTAGAACAGGGCTACGAGCAGTACTTC	CASSLEQGYEQYF
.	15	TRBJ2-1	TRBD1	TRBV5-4	TGTGCCAGCAGCTTGGAACAGGGGGCTTCGAATGAGCAGTTCTTC	CASSLEQGASNEQFF
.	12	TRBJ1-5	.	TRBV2	TGTGCGAGTTGTTGGGGAAATCAGCCCCAGCATTTT	CASCWGNQPQHF
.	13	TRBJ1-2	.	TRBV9	TGTGCCAGCAGCGTCGACAGTAACTATGGCTACACCTTC	CASSVDSNYGYTF